Listed below are T cell receptor beta chains from one sample, sequenced in a study of Ad26.COV2.S vaccination and SARS-CoV-2 variants. Clones were sequenced by immunoSEQ multiplex PCR, and TCRdb holds only the in-frame ones, with some missing. The table lists some 300,000 clones, around 84% of them singletons. The sample in question was peripheral blood, obtained in a trial of Ad26.COV2.S vaccine versus placebo. These TCRs come from a person between 18 and 60 years old who received the Ad26.COV2.S COVID-19 vaccine or a placebo. The CDR3 runs from the conserved cysteine through the conserved F or W. Fields, in order: D gene, clone size, V gene, J gene, CDR3 protein, CDR3 DNA. The D gene is left open where the match is weak. Not all rows give a size; the values are once, few, many and, for expanded clones, a class.

>.|.|TRBV9|TRBJ2-1
CASSAGDTSYNEQFF
TGTGCCAGCAGCGCCGGGGACACCTCCTACAATGAGCAGTTCTTC
>TRBD1|.|TRBV7-2|TRBJ2-1
CASTSRGQGANEQFF
TGTGCCAGCACCTCTCGGGGACAGGGGGCTAATGAGCAGTTCTTC
>.|.|TRBV20-1|TRBJ1-5
CSASLQGGNQPQHF
TGCAGTGCTAGTCTCCAGGGAGGAAATCAGCCCCAGCATTTT
>.|.|TRBV6-5|TRBJ2-2
CASSTRGVGELFF
TGTGCCAGCAGTACCAGGGGTGTCGGGGAGCTGTTTTTT
>.|.|TRBV19|TRBJ1-5
CASSIEGRQGRQPQHF
TGTGCCAGTAGTATAGAGGGCAGACAAGGGCGTCAGCCCCAGCATTTT
>TRBD1|.|TRBV13|TRBJ1-1
CASSDKHRGITEAFF
TGTGCCAGCAGCGATAAACACAGGGGGATCACTGAAGCTTTCTTT
>.|.|TRBV6-5|TRBJ1-2
CASGRDFRSYGYTF
TGTGCCAGCGGGAGGGATTTTCGATCCTATGGCTACACCTTC
>.|few|TRBV15|TRBJ1-2
CATSVDNIYGYTF
TGTGCCACCAGCGTAGACAATATTTATGGCTACACCTTC
>TRBD1|.|TRBV18|TRBJ1-5
CASSPGQGTLAQHF
TGTGCCAGCTCACCGGGACAGGGGACTTTGGCCCAGCATTTT
>.|.|TRBV4-3|TRBJ1-4
CASSQVYLTEGKLFF
TGCGCCAGCAGCCAAGTCTACCTAACCGAGGGAAAACTGTTTTTT
>.|.|TRBV6-6|TRBJ2-6
CASSPRRGPYSGANVLTF
TGTGCCAGCAGTCCCCGGCGGGGTCCCTACTCTGGGGCCAACGTCCTGACTTTC
>TRBD1|.|TRBV19|TRBJ1-2
CASLRTGTGPTRLYGYTF
TGTGCCAGCTTAAGGACCGGGACAGGGCCCACGAGACTCTATGGCTACACCTTC
>TRBD2|.|TRBV11-2|TRBJ2-5
CASSLVGLGWAVNF
TGTGCCAGCAGCTTAGTAGGACTAGGGTGGGCTGTAAACTTC
>.|.|TRBV5-8|TRBJ1-3
CASSPGTDGNTIYF
TGTGCCAGCAGCCCCGGGACTGACGGAAACACCATATATTTT
>TRBD2|.|TRBV9|TRBJ2-5
CASSAGLANSRQETQYF
TGTGCCAGCAGCGCGGGACTAGCGAATTCTCGGCAAGAGACCCAGTACTTC
>.|.|TRBV5-6|TRBJ2-3
CASSFGWGTDTQYF
TGTGCCAGCAGCTTTGGCTGGGGGACAGATACGCAGTATTTT
>.|.|TRBV5-4|TRBJ1-2
CASSGGQYGYTF
TGTGCCAGCAGCGGGGGTCAATATGGCTACACCTTC
>TRBD2|.|TRBV3-1/TRBV3-2|TRBJ2-3
CASSQVASGGATLDTQYF
TGTGCCAGCAGCCAAGTGGCTAGCGGGGGGGCCACCTTAGATACGCAGTATTTT
>.|.|TRBV10-3|TRBJ1-1
CAIGGGPNTEAFF
TGTGCCATCGGTGGGGGCCCGAACACTGAAGCTTTCTTT
>.|once|TRBV12-3/TRBV12-4|TRBJ1-1
CASSWTTGEAFF
TGTGCCAGCAGTTGGACGACAGGCGAAGCTTTCTTT
>TRBD1|.|TRBV5-8|TRBJ2-7
CASSVGDRVRYEQYF
TGTGCCAGCAGCGTGGGGGACAGGGTCCGATACGAGCAGTACTTC
>.|.|TRBV18|TRBJ1-1
CASSPTSKIDNMNTEAFF
TGTGCCAGCTCCCCCACATCGAAAATCGACAACATGAACACTGAAGCTTTCTTT
>TRBD1|.|TRBV5-1|TRBJ2-3
CASSLAVTGGLGTDTQYF
TGCGCCAGCAGCTTGGCCGTGACAGGGGGGCTTGGGACAGATACGCAGTATTTT
>TRBD2|.|TRBV7-9|TRBJ2-1
CASSPLAGSYNEQFF
TGTGCCAGCAGCCCTCTAGCGGGCTCCTACAATGAGCAGTTCTTC
>.|.|TRBV6-1|TRBJ2-4
CASSERNIQYF
TGTGCCAGCAGTGAGAGAAACATTCAGTACTTC
>TRBD1|few|TRBV7-9|TRBJ1-1
CASSSRDRLNTEAFF
TGTGCCAGCAGCTCAAGGGACAGACTGAACACTGAAGCTTTCTTT
>TRBD1|.|TRBV6-5|TRBJ1-2
CASRLTGVYNYGYTF
TGTGCCAGCAGATTAACAGGGGTCTATAACTATGGCTACACCTTC
>.|.|TRBV15|TRBJ1-1
CATSRDGGNTEAFF
TGTGCCACCAGCAGAGATGGAGGAAACACTGAAGCTTTCTTT
>.|.|TRBV29-1|TRBJ2-5
CSVGGGETQYF
TGCAGCGTAGGAGGGGGAGAGACCCAGTACTTC
>.|.|TRBV4-3|TRBJ1-6
CASSQDRGAGNSPLHF
TGCGCCAGCAGCCAAGATCGGGGGGCGGGGAATTCACCCCTCCACTTT
>.|few|TRBV19|TRBJ1-5
CASSIVRTLGSNQPQHF
TGTGCCAGTAGTATAGTTAGGACACTGGGGAGCAATCAGCCCCAGCATTTT
>.|.|TRBV19|TRBJ1-1
CASSRTSGSVNTEAFF
TGTGCCAGTAGCCGGACAAGTGGGTCTGTGAACACTGAAGCTTTCTTT
>.|.|TRBV7-9|TRBJ2-1
CASSLNRVGGNEQFF
TGTGCCAGCAGCTTAAACAGGGTAGGGGGCAATGAGCAGTTCTTC
>.|few|TRBV14|TRBJ2-7
CASRPRGNYEQYF
TGTGCCAGCAGGCCCCGGGGGAACTACGAGCAGTACTTC
>TRBD1|few|TRBV19|TRBJ2-6
CASSISPAQGASSSGANVLTF
TGTGCCAGTAGTATCAGCCCTGCACAGGGGGCTTCATCCTCTGGGGCCAACGTCCTGACTTTC
>.|.|TRBV7-2|TRBJ2-7
CASSLMNTEAYEQYF
TGTGCCAGCAGCTTAATGAATACAGAAGCCTACGAGCAGTACTTC
>.|.|TRBV12-3/TRBV12-4|TRBJ1-5
CASQGNGQPQHF
TGTGCCAGCCAGGGGAACGGTCAGCCCCAGCATTTT
>TRBD1|.|TRBV27|TRBJ1-2
CASSDQGGYGYTF
TGTGCCAGCAGCGATCAGGGGGGCTATGGCTACACCTTC
>.|.|TRBV7-2|TRBJ1-2
CASSLALESYYGYTF
TGTGCCAGCAGCTTAGCGCTCGAGAGCTACTATGGCTACACCTTC
>TRBD1|.|TRBV6-6|TRBJ2-7
CATTPGTVYEQYF
TGTGCCACCACTCCCGGGACAGTGTACGAGCAGTACTTC
>TRBD2|once|TRBV2|TRBJ2-1
CASSQNSGGLYNEQFF
TGTGCCAGCAGTCAAAATAGCGGGGGGCTATACAATGAGCAGTTCTTC
>.|.|TRBV7-8|TRBJ2-7
CASSWKAGDEQYF
TGTGCCAGCAGCTGGAAAGCAGGGGACGAGCAGTACTTC
>.|once|TRBV5-4|TRBJ2-1
CASSLTRQAYNEQFF
TGTGCCAGCAGCTTGACGCGCCAAGCCTACAATGAGCAGTTCTTC
>.|few|TRBV5-6|TRBJ1-1
CASSLIDRNTEAFF
TGTGCCAGCAGCTTGATAGACAGGAACACTGAAGCTTTCTTT
>.|few|TRBV7-9|TRBJ2-7
CASIEREQYF
TGTGCCAGCATCGAGAGGGAGCAGTACTTC
>TRBD1|.|TRBV9|TRBJ2-3
CASSRTGGTDTQYF
TGTGCCAGCAGCAGGACAGGGGGCACAGATACGCAGTATTTT
>TRBD2|.|TRBV9|TRBJ2-3
CASSASGGAPKRDTQYF
TGTGCCAGCAGCGCTAGCGGGGGGGCCCCCAAGAGGGATACGCAGTATTTT
>.|.|TRBV9|TRBJ1-6
CASSTDSLYGSPLHF
TGTGCCAGCAGCACGGACAGTTTGTACGGATCACCCCTCCACTTT
>.|.|TRBV21-1|TRBJ1-2
CARARSLNYGYTF
TGTGCCAGGGCCAGGAGCCTTAACTATGGCTACACCTTC